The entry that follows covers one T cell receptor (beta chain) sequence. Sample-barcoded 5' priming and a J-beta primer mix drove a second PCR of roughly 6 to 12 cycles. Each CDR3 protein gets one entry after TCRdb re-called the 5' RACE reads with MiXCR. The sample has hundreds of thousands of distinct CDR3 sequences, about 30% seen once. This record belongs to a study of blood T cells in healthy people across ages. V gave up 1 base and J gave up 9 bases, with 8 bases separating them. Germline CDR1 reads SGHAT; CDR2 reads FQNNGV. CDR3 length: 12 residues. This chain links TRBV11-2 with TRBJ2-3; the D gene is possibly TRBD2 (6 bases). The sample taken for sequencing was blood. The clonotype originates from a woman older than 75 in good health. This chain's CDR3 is CASSLVTSTQYF. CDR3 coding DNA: TGTGCCAGCAGCTTAGTAACTAGCACGCAGTATTTT. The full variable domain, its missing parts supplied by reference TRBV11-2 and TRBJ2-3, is EAGVAQSPRYKIIEKRQSVAFWCNPISGHATLYWYQQILGQGPKLLIQFQNNGVVDDSQLPKDRFSAERLKGVDSTLKIQPAKLEDSAVYLCASSLVTSTQYFGPGTRLTVL.